The rows below give T cell receptor beta chains drawn from one sample of a study of blood T cells in healthy people across ages. TCRdb fed the 5' RACE reads into MiXCR, producing one record per CDR3 protein. This sample has about 810,000 distinct CDR3 sequences; roughly 34% occur once, and the top ten carry 10% to 15%. The sample taken for sequencing was blood. The receptor set was obtained from a man aged 18-30 years in good health. Both conserved end residues are part of each CDR3. Clone size is not always given. Where it is, it says once, few, many or a class for expanded clones.

clone size	V gene	J gene	CDR3 protein
NA	TRBV29-1	TRBJ2-6	CSVDGEGSGANVLTF
NA	TRBV20-1	TRBJ2-3	CSASGGPPTDTQYF
few	TRBV21-1	NA	CASSTGGQTYEQYF
NA	TRBV20-1	TRBJ2-5	CSAFQHQETQYF
NA	TRBV5-1	NA	CASSLAVGRSSYNEQYF
many	TRBV7-2	TRBJ2-3	CASSLVAGGPDTQYF
NA	TRBV6-5	TRBJ1-4	CASSYGIMRTVNEKLFF
many	TRBV7-2	TRBJ2-3	CASSLRFATDTQYF
NA	TRBV12-3/TRBV12-4	TRBJ1-2	CASSLYSSNYGYTF
many	TRBV29-1	TRBJ2-3	CSVGAGVSTDTQYF
few	TRBV28	TRBJ2-3	CASTLGSQYDSTDTQYF